Presented here are 5 T cell receptor beta chains from one specimen sequenced in a study of identical twins listed by TCRdb under 2016. The library was made by 5' RACE. The sample was run on an Illumina HiSeq 2000. TCRdb handled the public reads itself, with Q25 trimming in fastp and clone calling in MiXCR, and kept productive beta chains. Each CDR3 protein gets just one entry, which takes the most common genes and DNA from the rows behind it. Here the sample has about 240,000 distinct CDR3 sequences; roughly 12% occur a single time. The ten largest clonotypes hold about 4.1% of the sample. The same data also went into a second study, on yellow fever vaccine responses in identical twins.

Sequenced input: memory (CD45RO+) T cells sorted from blood. The label giving this sample's cell subset or site can be read as: CD45RO+ enriched T cells. These receptor sequences come from a woman younger than 30 in good health.

This clonotype has at least ten counts. This chain connects TRBV7-9 to TRBJ2-2; D unresolved. The CDR3 consists of 13 residues. The germline CDR1 and CDR2 sequences are SEHNR and FQNEAQ (reference sequence). V lost 5 bases to trimming and J lost 6 bases, with 10 bases between them. CDR3 sequence reads: CASSPFVAGELFF. DNA of the CDR3: TGTGCCAGCAGCCCCTTTGTCGCCGGGGAGCTGTTTTTT.

A word on this clonotype: Since no conserved phenylalanine or tryptophan closes the CDR3, a read error is the likely cause. The chain uses TRBV5-1 and TRBJ2-2, with 9 bases fitting TRBD1. Trimming at V came to 9 bases and at J to 4 bases, leaving 10 bases not matched to a gene. Germline-derived CDR1 and CDR2 are SGHRS and YFSETQ. The CDR3 length is 15 residues. The CDR3, as DNA: TGCGCCACCACAGGGGGCCCCCGGGCCACCGGGGAGCTGTTTTCT. Protein product: CATTGGPRATGELFS.

This clonotype came up many times. Here the CDR3 DNA reads TGTGCCACCAGCAGGGCTCCTAATGAAAAACTGTTTTTT. It encodes CATSRAPNEKLFF. This chain joins TRBV15 and TRBJ1-4; D unclear. V shed 3 bases and J shed 3 bases, with 5 bases lying between them. The CDR3 is made up of 13 amino acids. Germline CDR1 is LNHNV and CDR2 is YYDKDF (reference sequence). Full variable domain (rest looked up from reference TRBV15 and TRBJ1-4): DAMVIQNPRYQVTQFGKPVTLSCSQTLNHNVMYWYQQKSSQAPKLLFHYYDKDFNNEADTPDNFQSRRPNTSFCFLDIRSPGLGDTAMYLCATSRAPNEKLFFGSGTQLSVL.

This clonotype was seen many times. CDR3 bases: TGCGCCAGCAGCATCCTAGAGCGGGGCACAGATACGCAGTATTTT. Amino acids: CASSILERGTDTQYF. The chain is built from TRBV5-1 and TRBJ2-3; a possible D gene is TRBD2 (6 bases). The V and J ends lost 4 bases and 1 base respectively, with 13 bases between them. The germline CDR1 and CDR2 sequences are SGHRS and YFSETQ. The CDR3 is made up of 15 amino acids.

This clonotype has just a few counts. The V call is TRBV7-9, the J call TRBJ2-1, with 10 bases matching TRBD2. Trimming at V came to 6 bases and at J to 7 bases, leaving 6 bases not matched to a gene. The CDR3 totals 14 residues. CDR1 is SEHNR and CDR2 is FQNEAQ in the germline V gene (reference sequence). The CDR3 is CASRVSGRGNEQFF. The DNA for the CDR3 is TGTGCCAGCAGGGTCAGCGGGAGGGGGAATGAGCAGTTCTTC.